This is a list of T cell receptor beta chains from one sample in a study of T cell responses to AZD1222 COVID-19 vaccine. Sequencing used immunoSEQ multiplex PCR; TCRdb keeps in-frame clones, though not all of them. The table shows 20,000 to 30,000 clones, with 85% to 90% occurring only once. The sample here was peripheral blood, taken 28 days after the second AZD1222 dose. Receptors originate from an adult who received the AZD1222 COVID-19 vaccine. CDR3s include the opening cysteine and the closing phenylalanine or tryptophan. A D gene is named only where the DNA matches it firmly. Where a row states a size, it is once, few, many or the class of an expanded clone; other rows omit it.

len	abundance	d_gene	v_gene	j_gene	CDR3aa	CDR3nt
15	.	TRBD1	TRBV15	TRBJ2-1	CATSRDLTGVGEQFF	TGTGCCACCAGCAGAGATCTTACAGGGGTAGGTGAGCAGTTCTTC
15	.	.	TRBV5-6	TRBJ1-3	CASSLGPDVGNTIYF	TGTGCCAGCAGCTTGGGTCCGGACGTTGGAAACACCATATATTTT
14	once	TRBD1	TRBV6-5	TRBJ2-5	CASSPPGQGGPQYF	TGTGCCAGCAGCCCCCCGGGACAGGGCGGGCCCCAGTACTTC
13	.	.	TRBV28	TRBJ2-1	CASSRRGGNEQFF	TGTGCCAGCAGCCGGCGAGGGGGCAATGAGCAGTTCTTC
17	once	.	TRBV18	TRBJ2-3	CASSPPLLGGATDTQYF	TGTGCCAGCTCACCACCATTATTGGGGGGGGCCACAGATACGCAGTATTTT
14	.	TRBD1	TRBV29-1	TRBJ2-5	CSGWAGGFQETQYF	TGCAGCGGATGGGCAGGGGGCTTCCAAGAGACCCAGTACTTC
16	.	.	TRBV19	TRBJ2-6	CASSRQSLSGANVLTF	TGTGCCAGTAGTAGACAGAGTCTCTCTGGGGCCAACGTCCTGACTTTC
15	.	.	TRBV18	TRBJ1-3	CASSPPGSAGNTIYF	TGTGCCAGCTCACCACCGGGGTCGGCTGGAAACACCATATATTTT
15	.	.	TRBV19	TRBJ1-5	CASTRSHLSNQPQHF	TGTGCCAGTACCCGTTCACATTTGAGCAATCAGCCCCAGCATTTT
14	.	.	TRBV30	TRBJ1-2	CAWRPRTVDYGYTF	TGTGCCTGGAGACCTAGGACAGTAGACTATGGCTACACCTTC
14	.	TRBD1	TRBV6-5	TRBJ2-7	CASSRQGRTYEQYF	TGTGCCAGCAGTCGACAGGGGAGGACCTACGAGCAGTACTTC
12	.	.	TRBV7-2	TRBJ1-2	CASSLAGLSYTF	TGTGCCAGCAGCTTAGCTGGTTTGAGCTACACCTTC
16	once	TRBD2	TRBV7-2	TRBJ2-1	CASSLLAVSSYNEQFF	TGTGCCAGCAGCTTACTAGCGGTCAGCTCCTACAATGAGCAGTTCTTC
14	.	.	TRBV27	TRBJ1-5	CASSSAGFGQPQHF	TGTGCCAGCAGTTCCGCAGGGTTCGGCCAGCCCCAGCATTTT
16	once	.	TRBV4-1	TRBJ2-1	CASSQANRDVRNEQFF	TGCGCCAGCAGCCAAGCTAACAGGGATGTCAGGAATGAGCAGTTCTTC
17	.	.	TRBV4-2	TRBJ2-6	CASSQERQTSVANVLTF	TGTGCCAGCAGCCAAGAGCGACAAACTTCTGTGGCCAACGTCCTGACTTTC
16	.	TRBD1	TRBV14	TRBJ2-7	CASSSTGTGVRYEQYF	TGTGCCAGCAGCTCCACCGGGACAGGGGTACGCTACGAGCAGTACTTC
12	once	.	TRBV19	TRBJ1-2	CASLDWGYGYTF	TGTGCCAGCCTGGACTGGGGCTATGGCTACACCTTC
15	.	.	TRBV27	TRBJ1-1	CASSHLRQGIAEAFF	TGTGCCAGCAGTCACTTGCGCCAGGGAATCGCTGAAGCTTTCTTT
13	.	.	TRBV7-9	TRBJ1-5	CASSLLDAQPQHF	TGTGCCAGCAGCTTATTAGACGCCCAGCCCCAGCATTTT
19	once	TRBD2	TRBV4-1	TRBJ2-1	CASSQDPGGSGSSASEQFF	TGCGCCAGCAGCCAAGATCCGGGGGGTAGCGGGAGTTCGGCAAGTGAGCAGTTCTTC
12	.	.	TRBV27	TRBJ2-1	CASSLVGTEQFF	TGTGCCAGCAGTTTAGTAGGGACTGAGCAGTTCTTC
18	.	TRBD1	TRBV5-1	TRBJ1-4	CASRWRPTGGATNEKLFF	TGCGCCAGCAGGTGGAGGCCCACAGGGGGCGCAACTAATGAAAAACTGTTTTTT
13	.	.	TRBV6-5	TRBJ2-5	CASSYYVGETQYF	TGTGCCAGCAGTTATTACGTAGGGGAGACCCAGTACTTC
13	few	.	TRBV12-2	TRBJ1-1	CASRLALRAKAFF	TGTGCAAGTCGCTTAGCGCTCAGGGCAAAAGCTTTCTTT
14	.	.	TRBV27	TRBJ2-1	CASTKATSYNEQFF	TGTGCCAGCACCAAGGCGACGAGCTACAATGAGCAGTTCTTC
14	.	TRBD1	TRBV30	TRBJ1-2	CAWSMGQGIYGYTF	TGTGCCTGGAGTATGGGACAGGGGATTTATGGCTACACCTTC
15	.	.	TRBV5-4	TRBJ1-2	CASSLNGGNFYGYTF	TGTGCCAGCAGCTTGAACGGCGGGAACTTCTATGGCTACACCTTC
14	.	.	TRBV7-3	TRBJ1-1	CASSLTSSSTEAFF	TGTGCCAGCAGCTTAACCAGTAGTAGCACTGAAGCTTTCTTT
14	.	TRBD1	TRBV7-9	TRBJ2-7	CASSLGTGPYEQYF	TGTGCCAGCAGCTTGGGGACAGGTCCCTACGAGCAGTACTTC
14	.	TRBD1	TRBV9	TRBJ1-1	CASSLGQGGTEAFF	TGTGCCAGCAGCCTCGGACAGGGTGGTACTGAAGCTTTCTTT
13	.	TRBD1	TRBV10-3	TRBJ1-1	CAISDRGQNEAFF	TGTGCCATCAGTGACAGGGGGCAAAATGAAGCTTTCTTT
15	.	TRBD1	TRBV4-1	TRBJ1-1	CASSQATGLGAEAFF	TGCGCCAGCAGCCAGGCGACAGGGTTGGGGGCTGAAGCTTTCTTT
17	.	.	TRBV27	TRBJ1-6	CASSFFLRDPRGGNLHF	TGTGCCAGCAGCTTCTTCCTCCGGGACCCCAGAGGTGGGAACCTCCACTTT
15	.	.	TRBV9	TRBJ2-7	CASGPRADRLYEQYF	TGTGCCAGCGGCCCGCGGGCCGACAGACTTTACGAGCAGTACTTC
16	.	.	TRBV7-2	TRBJ2-3	CASLSKRQGGTDTQYF	TGTGCCAGCCTCTCGAAGCGGCAGGGTGGCACAGATACGCAGTATTTT
15	.	.	TRBV18	TRBJ1-1	CASSPSAGPNTEAFF	TGTGCCAGCTCACCCTCGGCAGGACCCAACACTGAAGCTTTCTTT
15	.	.	TRBV5-1	TRBJ1-1	CASSPQQGLDTEAFF	TGCGCCAGCAGCCCGCAGCAGGGTTTGGACACTGAAGCTTTCTTT
13	.	.	TRBV11-2	TRBJ2-7	CASSLAGTNEQYF	TGTGCCAGCAGCTTAGCCGGGACAAACGAGCAGTACTTC
16	.	TRBD2	TRBV3-1/TRBV3-2	TRBJ2-3	CASSQSFGGALDTQYF	TGTGCCAGCAGCCAATCATTCGGGGGGGCCTTAGATACGCAGTATTTT
20	once	TRBD1	TRBV5-1	TRBJ1-6	CASSWGAWDRGYSGNSPLHF	TGCGCCAGCAGCTGGGGTGCATGGGACAGGGGGTATTCGGGTAATTCACCCCTCCACTTT
15	.	.	TRBV27	TRBJ2-7	CASRFIGQTDYEQYF	TGTGCCAGCCGTTTTATTGGACAGACAGACTACGAGCAGTACTTC
18	.	TRBD2	TRBV4-1	TRBJ2-2	CASSQGGLAGGGTGELFF	TGCGCCAGCAGCCAGGGGGGACTAGCGGGGGGCGGCACCGGGGAGCTGTTTTTT
14	.	TRBD2	TRBV5-1	TRBJ2-7	CASSSSSGTYEQYF	TGCGCCAGCAGCTCGTCTAGCGGAACCTACGAGCAGTACTTC
15	.	TRBD1	TRBV2	TRBJ1-4	CASSEGRGRYEKLFF	TGTGCCAGCAGTGAAGGGAGGGGGCGATATGAAAAACTGTTTTTT
21	.	TRBD2	TRBV18	TRBJ2-4	CASSPVTPWGTSGIAKNIQYF	TGTGCCAGCTCACCAGTCACCCCCTGGGGGACTAGCGGGATAGCCAAAAACATTCAGTACTTC
14	.	TRBD2	TRBV28	TRBJ2-5	CASRPASGRETQYF	TGTGCCAGCAGACCTGCTAGCGGGAGAGAGACCCAGTACTTC
15	few	.	TRBV9	TRBJ1-4	CASSFRTGFIEKLFF	TGTGCCAGCAGCTTCCGGACGGGTTTTATTGAAAAACTGTTTTTT
12	.	.	TRBV28	TRBJ2-3	CASSTRTDTQYF	TGTGCCAGCAGCACTAGGACAGATACGCAGTATTTT
15	.	.	TRBV19	TRBJ2-1	CASSIAGTSYNEQFF	TGTGCCAGTAGTATAGCGGGGACCTCCTACAATGAGCAGTTCTTC
13	.	.	TRBV28	TRBJ2-1	CASSLQAHTEQFF	TGTGCCAGCAGTTTACAAGCCCACACTGAGCAGTTCTTC
16	.	.	TRBV28	TRBJ2-7	CASSPHAVGALHEQYF	TGTGCCAGCAGTCCCCATGCGGTGGGGGCGCTGCACGAGCAGTACTTC
19	.	TRBD1	TRBV24-1	TRBJ2-3	CATSDLSSSGTGATDTQYF	TGTGCCACCAGTGATCTCTCAAGTTCCGGGACAGGGGCCACAGATACGCAGTATTTT
14	once	.	TRBV28	TRBJ1-1	CASTPGGLNTEAFF	TGTGCCAGCACCCCCGGCGGCTTAAACACTGAAGCTTTCTTT